This TCR beta chain is from a study of identifying expanded T cells in peripheral blood. Overall study findings and caveats: Roughly 1.1 clones differed between technical replicates, versus about 16 and 19 over time.

Regarding this clone: The target antigen is unknown.

CDR1 and CDR2 from the germline V gene are SGHTA and FQGTGA. The CDR3 runs 15 residues. After removal of 4 bases from V and 2 bases from J, the junction contained 6 bases not matched to a gene. Data came from immunoSEQ multiplex PCR; TCRdb stores just in-frame clones and leaves some out. In the table there are 55,000 to 60,000 clones, over 85% of which are singletons. The chain recombines TRBV7-3 with TRBJ2-7; 9 bases are shared with TRBD1. The receptor was derived from a person aged 18 to 70 in good health. Sequenced material: blood. The CDR3, as DNA: TGTGCCAGCAGCTCGGGACAGGGCGCTACCTACGAGCAGTACTTC. Translating it yields CASSSGQGATYEQYF.